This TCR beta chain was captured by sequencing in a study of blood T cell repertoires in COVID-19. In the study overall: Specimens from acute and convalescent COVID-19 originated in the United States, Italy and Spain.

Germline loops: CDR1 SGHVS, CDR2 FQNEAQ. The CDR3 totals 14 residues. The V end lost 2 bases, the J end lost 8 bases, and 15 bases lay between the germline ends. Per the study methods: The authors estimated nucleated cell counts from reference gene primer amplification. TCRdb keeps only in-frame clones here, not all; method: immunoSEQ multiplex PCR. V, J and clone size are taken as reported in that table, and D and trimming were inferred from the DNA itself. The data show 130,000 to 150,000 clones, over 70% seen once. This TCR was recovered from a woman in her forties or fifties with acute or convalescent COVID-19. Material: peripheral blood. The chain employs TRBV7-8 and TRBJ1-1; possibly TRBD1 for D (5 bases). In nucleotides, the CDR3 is TGTGCCAGCAGCTTACAGGGCGTTGTGTCGGAAGCTTTCTTT. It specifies CASSLQGVVSEAFF.